This TCR beta chain came from a study of siplizumab effects on memory and regulatory T cells. TCRdb's table, derived via immunoSEQ multiplex PCR, lists solely in-frame clones and lacks some. The table records 40,000 to 45,000 clones, roughly 90% of them present only once. The receptor's source is a human donor in good health. The sample consisted of naive CD4+ T cells sorted from blood.

DNA of the CDR3: TGTGCCAGCAGTAAAACTAGTGACACAGATACGCAGTATTTT. This sequence encodes CASSKTSDTDTQYF. V usage is TRBV6-1 and J usage is TRBJ2-3, with D tentatively TRBD2 (5 bases). V gave up 5 bases and J gave up 2 bases, with 11 bases separating them. The CDR3 is 14 amino acids. Germline V gene data show CDR1 as MNHNS and CDR2 as SASEGT.